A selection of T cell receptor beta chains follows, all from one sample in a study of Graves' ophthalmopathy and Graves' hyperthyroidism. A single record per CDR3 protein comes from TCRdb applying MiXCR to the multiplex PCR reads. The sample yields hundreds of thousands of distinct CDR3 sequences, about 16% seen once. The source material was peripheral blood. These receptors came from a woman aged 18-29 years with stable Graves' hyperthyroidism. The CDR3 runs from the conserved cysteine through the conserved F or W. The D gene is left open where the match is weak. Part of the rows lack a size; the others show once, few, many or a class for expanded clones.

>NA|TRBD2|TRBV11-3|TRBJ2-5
TGTGCCACTCGGGGGGGCAACTCGGAGACCCAGTACTTC
CATRGGNSETQYF
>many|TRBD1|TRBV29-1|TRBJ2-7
TGCAGCGTTGAGGTTGTTGGGACAGGGACCTACGAGCAGTACTTC
CSVEVVGTGTYEQYF
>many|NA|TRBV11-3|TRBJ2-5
TGTGCCAGCAGCTTAGGACCAACCCAAGAGACCCAGTACTTC
CASSLGPTQETQYF
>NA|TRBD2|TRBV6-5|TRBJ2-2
TGTGCCAGCAGTTTTAGCGGGGCCACCGGGGAGCTGTTTTTT
CASSFSGATGELFF
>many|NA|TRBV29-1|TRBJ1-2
TGCAGCGTTGCCCGGCAGGGGACTAACTATGGCTACACCTTC
CSVARQGTNYGYTF
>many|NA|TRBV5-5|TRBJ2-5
TGTGCCAGCAGCTTGGGTACAGGGAGACAAGAGACCCAGTACTTC
CASSLGTGRQETQYF
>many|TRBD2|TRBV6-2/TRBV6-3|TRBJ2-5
TGTGCCAGCAGCGTACTAGCGGGGGCCCGGGAGACCCAGTACTTC
CASSVLAGARETQYF
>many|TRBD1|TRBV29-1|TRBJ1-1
TGCAGCGCTAGACAGGGAGGGAACACTGAAGCTTTCTTT
CSARQGGNTEAFF
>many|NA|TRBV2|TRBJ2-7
TGTGCCAGCAGTGAAAGGGGGGCGAACGAGCAGTACTTC
CASSERGANEQYF
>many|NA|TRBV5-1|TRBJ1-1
TGCGCCAGCAGCTTTTTCGGGGGAGACACTGAAGCTTTCTTT
CASSFFGGDTEAFF
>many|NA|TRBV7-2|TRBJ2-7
TGTGCCAGCAGCCTACACTTGGTCCACGAGCAGTACTTC
CASSLHLVHEQYF
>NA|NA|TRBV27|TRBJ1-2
TGTGCCAGCAGTTTGGACAGTCAGCCCTATGGCTACACCTTC
CASSLDSQPYGYTF
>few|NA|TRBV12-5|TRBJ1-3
TGTGCTAGTGGTTTGTACGGCTCTGGAAACACCATATATTTT
CASGLYGSGNTIYF
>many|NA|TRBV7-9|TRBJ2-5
TGTGCCAGCAGCTTCCCTCCGTACCAAGAGACCCAGTACTTC
CASSFPPYQETQYF
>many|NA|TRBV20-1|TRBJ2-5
TGCAGTGCTATAAGGGTCCAACAAGAGACCCAGTACTTC
CSAIRVQQETQYF
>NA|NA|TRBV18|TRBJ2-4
TGTGCCAGCTCACCACCTCGGCCAGACCTAGCCAAAAACATTCAGTGCTTC
CASSPPRPDLAKNIQCF
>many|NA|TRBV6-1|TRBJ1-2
TGTGCCGGACGACAGCGCGCTAACTATGGCTACACCTTC
CAGRQRANYGYTF
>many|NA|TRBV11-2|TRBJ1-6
TGTGCCAGCAGACGGGGAGGGGCGGGATCACCCCTCCACTTT
CASRRGGAGSPLHF
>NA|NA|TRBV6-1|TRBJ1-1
TGTGCCAGCAGTGCCCTAGGGGGGGGCTCTGAAGCTTTCTTT
CASSALGGGSEAFF
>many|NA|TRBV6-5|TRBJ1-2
TGTGCCAGCAGTTTGAGGGCCATGAACTATGGCTACACCTTC
CASSLRAMNYGYTF
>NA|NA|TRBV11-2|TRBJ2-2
TGTGCCAGCAGCCCGAGGCGGGGGCTGAACACCGGGGAGCTGTTTTTT
CASSPRRGLNTGELFF
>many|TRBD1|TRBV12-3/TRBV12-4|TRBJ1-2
TGTGCCAGCAGTCCGACAGGGGGCTGGGATGGCTACACCTTC
CASSPTGGWDGYTF
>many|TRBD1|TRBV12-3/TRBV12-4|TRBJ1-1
TGTGCCAGCAGTTCCCTGAACAGGGGGCCTAACACTGAAGCTTTCTTT
CASSSLNRGPNTEAFF
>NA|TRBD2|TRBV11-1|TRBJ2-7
TGTGCCAGCAACTCAAACCGCGGGGGGTATCCGACCTACGAGCAGTACTTC
CASNSNRGGYPTYEQYF
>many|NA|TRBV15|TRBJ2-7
TGTGCCACCAGCAGAGAGGCGGGGTACGAGCAGTACTTC
CATSREAGYEQYF
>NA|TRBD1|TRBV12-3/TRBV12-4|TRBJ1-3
TGTGCCAGCAGTTCCCCCGGAGGGACAGGGGCTTACACCATATATTTT
CASSSPGGTGAYTIYF
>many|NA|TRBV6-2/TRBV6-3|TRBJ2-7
TGTGCCAGCAGTTACAGTGGCGGCCCCTACGAGCAGTACTTC
CASSYSGGPYEQYF
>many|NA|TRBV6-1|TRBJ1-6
TGTGCCAGCAGCCCCGCTCGGAGCTCCTATAATTCACCCCTCCACTTT
CASSPARSSYNSPLHF
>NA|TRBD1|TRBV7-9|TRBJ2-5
TGTGCCAGCTCCATAGGGGACAGGGATGAGGAGACCCAGTACTTC
CASSIGDRDEETQYF
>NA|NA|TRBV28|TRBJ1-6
TGTGCCAGCTCCCCCAAGGCGGGCGCCGAGTATTCACCCCTCCACTTT
CASSPKAGAEYSPLHF
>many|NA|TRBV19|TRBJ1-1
TGTGCCAGTAGTATGTTGACAGCCGCTTTCTTT
CASSMLTAAFF
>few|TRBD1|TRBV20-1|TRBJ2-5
TGCAGTGCTAGTAGTCGGGGACAGGTATTTCAAGAGACCCAGTACTTC
CSASSRGQVFQETQYF
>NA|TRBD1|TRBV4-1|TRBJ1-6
TGCGCCAGCAGCCAAGAAGGGACAGCCGAAAATTCACCCCTCCACTTT
CASSQEGTAENSPLHF
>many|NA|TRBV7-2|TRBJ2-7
TGTGCCAGCAGCCCCGCCGGGCCGGCGGCCTACGAGCAGTACTTC
CASSPAGPAAYEQYF
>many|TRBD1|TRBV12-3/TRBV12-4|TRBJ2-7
TGTGCCAGCAGGGGGACAGGGGTCTACGAGCAGTACTTC
CASRGTGVYEQYF
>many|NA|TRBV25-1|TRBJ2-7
TGTGCCAGCCCCCCCTACGAGCAGTACTTC
CASPPYEQYF
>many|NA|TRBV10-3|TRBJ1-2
TGTGCCATCAGTGAGGAGCTCGCCTACTATGGCTACACCTTC
CAISEELAYYGYTF
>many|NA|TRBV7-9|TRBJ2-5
TGTGCCAGCAGCGCAACGTACCAAGAGACCCAGTACTTC
CASSATYQETQYF
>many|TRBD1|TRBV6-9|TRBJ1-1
TGTGCCAGCAGTCGAGAGGGGGCTACAATGAACACTGAAGCTTTCTTT
CASSREGATMNTEAFF
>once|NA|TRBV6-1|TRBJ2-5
TGTGCCAGCAGTGATCCGGGTGTAGAGACCCAGTACTTC
CASSDPGVETQYF
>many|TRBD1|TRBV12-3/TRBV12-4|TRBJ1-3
TGTGCCAGCAGTTTAGTAGCGGGACAGTTCTTCTTTCGAAACACCATATATTTT
CASSLVAGQFFFRNTIYF
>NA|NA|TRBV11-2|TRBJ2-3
TGTGCCAGCACCCCCCTCCGGGATCCCCGACCAGATACGCAGTATTTT
CASTPLRDPRPDTQYF
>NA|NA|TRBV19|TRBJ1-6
TGTGCCAGTTCCATCGGCCCCCGCTCACCCCTCCACTTT
CASSIGPRSPLHF
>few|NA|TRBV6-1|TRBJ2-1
TGTGCCAGCAGTCGACGGGGGACCTACAATGAGCAGTTCTTC
CASSRRGTYNEQFF
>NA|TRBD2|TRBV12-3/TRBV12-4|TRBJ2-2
TGTGCCAGCAGTTCCCGGACTAGCGGGGTGAACACCGGGGAGCTGTTTTTT
CASSSRTSGVNTGELFF
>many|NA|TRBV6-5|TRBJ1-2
TGTGCCAGCAGTTTGGGTGCTGGCTACACCTTC
CASSLGAGYTF
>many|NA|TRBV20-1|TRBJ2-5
TGCAGTGCTCCGGACCAGACTATCCAAGAGACCCAGTACTTC
CSAPDQTIQETQYF
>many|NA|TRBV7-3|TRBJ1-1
TGTGCCAGCAGCTTAACTTGGGGGACCGGCACTGAAGCTTTCTTT
CASSLTWGTGTEAFF
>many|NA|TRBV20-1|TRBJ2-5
TGCAGTGCTTGGTCTGACACGACCCAGTACTTC
CSAWSDTTQYF
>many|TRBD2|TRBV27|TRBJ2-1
TGTGCCAGCAGTTTAGGGCGGGGGGGCCGCAATGAGCAGTTCTTC
CASSLGRGGRNEQFF